There are a few counts of the clone carrying this T cell receptor beta chain. Its antigen is not known. This record comes from a study of T cell repertoires in cytomegalovirus infection. Overall study: Carrying CMV and the relevant HLA type showed in public TCR beta signatures.

Study-level findings and limits: Based on cumulative public TCR beta family frequency, carriers of CMV plus the relevant HLA were identified. CMV-specific HLA-C-restricted TCR beta clonotypes dominated the ex vivo response.

In TCRdb, the reads were re-called with MiXCR into one record per CDR3 protein. The sample carries 630,000 or so distinct CDR3 sequences, 20% to 25% recorded once. The sequence was collected from a human donor in good health (CMV status not recorded). Some clones in this sample may be carry-over from other donors' samples. Material: CD8+ T cells from PBMCs.

CDR3 residues: CASFSGGPANEQFF. The CDR3, as DNA: TGTGCCAGCTTTAGCGGGGGGCCAGCCAATGAGCAGTTCTTC. This chain connects TRBV6-1 to TRBJ2-1, with 10 nucleotides matching TRBD2. Trimming cost V 8 bases and J 6 bases; bases outside gene matches: 7. The CDR3 contains 14 residues. The germline CDR1 and CDR2 sequences are MNHNS and SASEGT.